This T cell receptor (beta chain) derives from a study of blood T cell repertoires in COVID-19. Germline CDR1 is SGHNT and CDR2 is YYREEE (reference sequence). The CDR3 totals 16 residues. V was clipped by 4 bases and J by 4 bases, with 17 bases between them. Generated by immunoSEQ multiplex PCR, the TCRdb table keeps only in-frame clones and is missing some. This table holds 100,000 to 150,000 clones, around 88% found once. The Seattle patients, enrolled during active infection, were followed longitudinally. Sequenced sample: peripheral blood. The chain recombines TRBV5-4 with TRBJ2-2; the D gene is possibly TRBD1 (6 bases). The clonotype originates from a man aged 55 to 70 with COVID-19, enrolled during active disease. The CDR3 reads CASSPPPGEFTGELFF. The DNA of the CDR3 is TGTGCCAGCAGCCCCCCGCCAGGGGAATTCACCGGGGAGCTGTTTTTT. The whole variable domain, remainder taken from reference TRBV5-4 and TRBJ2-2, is ETGVTQSPTHLIKTRGQQVTLRCSSQSGHNTVSWYQQALGQGPQFIFQYYREEENGRGNFPPRFSGLQFPNYSSELNVNALELDDSALYLCASSPPPGEFTGELFFGEGSRLTVL.